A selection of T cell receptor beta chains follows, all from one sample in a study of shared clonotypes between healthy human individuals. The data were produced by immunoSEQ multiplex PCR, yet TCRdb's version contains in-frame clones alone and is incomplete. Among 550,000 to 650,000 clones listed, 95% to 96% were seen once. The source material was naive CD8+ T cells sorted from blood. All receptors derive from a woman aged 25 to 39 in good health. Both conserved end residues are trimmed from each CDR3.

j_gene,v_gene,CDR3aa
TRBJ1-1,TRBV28,ASSHNRGTEAF
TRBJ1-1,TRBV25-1,ASSDRGPLTNTEAF
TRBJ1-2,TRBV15,ATTEPTGLHGYT
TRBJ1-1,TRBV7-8,ASSLGTVEAF
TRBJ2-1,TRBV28,ASSLIASSSYNEQF
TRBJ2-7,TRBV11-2,ASSARLAGAQSSYEQY
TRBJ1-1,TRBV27,ASSGDRGLGTEAF
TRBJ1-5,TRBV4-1,ASSQADTSNQPQH
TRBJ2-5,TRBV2,ASSVRDSQETQY
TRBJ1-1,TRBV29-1,SVGGETEAF
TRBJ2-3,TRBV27,ASSLYRGTSNTQY
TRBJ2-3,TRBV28,ASSTFPTSTDTQY
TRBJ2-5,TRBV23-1,ASGARDRVFLAGGLEVQETQY
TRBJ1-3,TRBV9,ASSPLTASSSGNTIY
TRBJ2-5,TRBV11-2,ASSLGVAGQVETQY
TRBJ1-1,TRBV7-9,ASSRQAGRNTEAF
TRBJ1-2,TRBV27,ASSLRQGYGYT
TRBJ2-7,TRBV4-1,ASSPGTSGVYEQY
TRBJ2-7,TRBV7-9,ASRSGTGAYEQY
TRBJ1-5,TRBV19,ASSTQGPLVQPQH